This entry lists 24 T cell receptor beta chains sequenced from one sample in a study of blood T cell repertoires in COVID-19. Assay used: immunoSEQ multiplex PCR; TCRdb lists only in-frame clones, some missing. The table has 72,000 or so clones, about 80% seen once. Sequenced input: peripheral blood. These receptors all stem from a man between 65 and 85 years old who had recovered from COVID-19.

The chain employs TRBV11-2 and TRBJ2-2; 7 bases match TRBD1. This CDR3 contains 16 residues. J gave up 1 base and V 1 base, and 3 bases lay outside the gene matches. CDR1 and CDR2 (germline): SGHAT, FQNNGV. This CDR3 is CASSLGRGLNTGELFF. The CDR3 DNA follows: TGTGCCAGCAGCTTAGGAAGGGGGCTGAACACCGGGGAGCTGTTTTTT.

The V gene is TRBV18, the J gene TRBJ1-5; 7 bases are a match to TRBD1. V lost 5 bases, J lost 4 bases, and 2 bases stayed unmatched. The CDR3 sequence is 13 residues long. Germline V lookup: CDR1 KGHSH, CDR2 LQKENI. CDR3 coding DNA: TGTGCCAGCTCAACAGGGGAAAATCAGCCCCAGCATTTT. Its translation: CASSTGENQPQHF.

The chain couples TRBV4-1 to TRBJ1-4; the D gene is possibly TRBD1 (5 bases). The CDR3 loop spans 15 amino acids. Per the germline V gene, CDR1 is MGHRA and CDR2 is YSYEKL. V was pared by 1 base and J by 8 bases, with 14 bases between. This CDR3 is CASSQGGGMREKLFF. The CDR3 nucleotides are TGCGCCAGCAGCCAAGGCGGGGGGATGCGAGAAAAACTGTTTTTT.

The V and J genes are TRBV7-9 and TRBJ1-2; D is unclear. The CDR3 totals 14 residues. Per the germline V gene, CDR1 is SEHNR and CDR2 is FQNEAQ (reference sequence). Trimming shortened V by 5 bases and J by 8 bases, and 18 bases separated the two germline ends. DNA for the CDR3: TGTGCCAGCAGCCCCATCACAGCGGGTCGGGGCTACACCTTC. Its translation is CASSPITAGRGYTF.

This chain connects TRBV28 to TRBJ2-7; a weak D match, TRBD2 (6 bases). Trimming took off 3 bases at V and 2 bases at J, with 11 bases between the two ends. This CDR3 has 14 residues. CDR1 and CDR2 from the germline V gene are MDHEN and SYDVKM. CDR3 sequence (DNA): TGTGCCAGCAGTTTCGCGGGGCCCGCCTACGAGCAGTACTTC. Amino acid sequence: CASSFAGPAYEQYF.

This chain uses TRBV7-8 with TRBJ2-2; 7 nucleotides line up with TRBD2. The CDR3 is made up of 16 amino acids. J was trimmed by 1 base and V by 5 bases; bases with no gene match: 7. CDR1 is SGHVS, CDR2 FQNEAQ, per germline. CDR3 nucleotide sequence: TGTGCCAGCAGCCCGGGTTTAGCGGGGAACACCGGGGAGCTGTTTTTT. Protein product: CASSPGLAGNTGELFF.

The chain joins TRBV7-9 to TRBJ2-5; unclear D gene. Germline assignment: CDR1 SEHNR and CDR2 FQNEAQ (reference sequence). This CDR3 has 14 amino acids. V lost 4 bases to trimming and J lost 0 bases, with 9 bases between them. CDR3 bases: TGTGCCAGCAGCTCCTCTAGAGACCAAGAGACCCAGTACTTC. As protein: CASSSSRDQETQYF.

The V gene is TRBV10-1, the J gene TRBJ2-1; a possible D gene is TRBD1 (5 bases). Looked up from germline, CDR1 is WNHNN and CDR2 is SYGVQD (reference sequence). The CDR3 loop spans 14 amino acids. V was shortened by 2 bases and J by 10 bases, with 15 bases between the two germline ends. CDR3 sequence reads: CASSEMGRQHEQFF. DNA for the CDR3: TGCGCCAGCAGTGAGATGGGGCGTCAGCACGAGCAGTTCTTC.

Here the CDR3 reads CASSDEGQTSGNTIYF. CDR3 bases: TGTGCCAGCAGTGATGAGGGACAGACCTCTGGAAACACCATATATTTT. The rearrangement joins TRBV25-1 to TRBJ1-3; 7 bases fit TRBD1. The germline CDR1 and CDR2 sequences are MGHDK and SYGVNS. This CDR3 spans 16 amino acids. With V trimmed by 3 bases and J by 0 bases, 5 bases remained unmatched. The full variable domain, completed using reference TRBV25-1 and TRBJ1-3, is EADIYQTPRYLVIGTGKKITLECSQTMGHDKMYWYQQDPGMELHLIHYSYGVNSTEKGDLSSESTVSRIRTEHFPLTLESARPSHTSQYLCASSDEGQTSGNTIYFGEGSWLTVV.

CDR3 bases: TGTGCCAGCAGTTTCGCAGGGGTTGCAATAGAGACCCAGTACTTC. This encodes CASSFAGVAIETQYF. The rearrangement links TRBV28 to TRBJ2-5; TRBD1 might be the D (6 bases). Germline V gene data show CDR1 as MDHEN and CDR2 as SYDVKM. The CDR3 contains 15 residues. V shed 3 bases and J shed 4 bases, with 15 bases lying between them. Combining the CDR3 with reference TRBV28 and TRBJ2-5 gives the whole variable domain DVKVTQSSRYLVKRTGEKVFLECVQDMDHENMFWYRQDPGLGLRLIYFSYDVKMKEKGDIPEGYSVSREKKERFSLILESASTNQTSMYLCASSFAGVAIETQYFGPGTRLLVL.

The chain joins TRBV12-3 or TRBV12-4 to TRBJ2-2; D perhaps matches TRBD1 (5 bases). Deletions cut 11 bases from V and 3 bases from J, with 13 bases between. The length of the CDR3 is 13 residues. CDR3 amino acids: CAGQGMHTGELFF. DNA for the CDR3: TGTGCCGGTCAGGGCATGCACACCGGGGAGCTGTTTTTT.

The V and J genes are TRBV19 and TRBJ1-5; possibly TRBD1 for D (6 bases). V was pared by 3 bases and J by 2 bases, with 8 bases between. CDR1 is LNHDA and CDR2 is SQIVND in the germline V gene (reference sequence). This CDR3 is built from 14 residues. CDR3 in DNA: TGTGCCAGTAGTATTGCAGGGGGCAATCAGCCCCAGCATTTT. Translation gives CASSIAGGNQPQHF.

The chain links TRBV5-1 to TRBJ2-1; 7 nucleotides line up with TRBD1. This CDR3 is built from 15 residues. The junction had 9 bases not matched to a gene; V was cut back by 3 bases and J by 6 bases. Germline V gives CDR1 SGHRS, CDR2 YFSETQ. CDR3 amino acids: CASSWDGTELNEQFF. CDR3 in DNA: TGCGCCAGCAGCTGGGACGGGACAGAACTCAATGAGCAGTTCTTC. The whole variable domain, filled in from reference TRBV5-1 and TRBJ2-1, reads KAGVTQTPRYLIKTRGQQVTLSCSPISGHRSVSWYQQTPGQGLQFLFEYFSETQRNKGNFPGRFSGRQFSNSRSEMNVSTLELGDSALYLCASSWDGTELNEQFFGPGTRLTVL.

This sequence joins TRBV5-1 and TRBJ2-7; 9 nucleotides line up with TRBD2. This CDR3 contains 15 residues. The J segment lost 0 bases and the V segment lost 0 bases, leaving 1 base of the junction unmatched. Germline-derived CDR1 and CDR2 are SGHRS and YFSETQ. The chain's CDR3 is CASSLVSGSSYEQYF. The CDR3, as DNA: TGCGCCAGCAGCTTGGTTAGCGGGAGCTCCTACGAGCAGTACTTC.

This clone occurred a few times. The chain is built from TRBV11-2 and TRBJ1-1; 8 bases match TRBD1. The germline gives CDR1 SGHAT, CDR2 FQNNGV. V was clipped by 6 bases and J by 5 bases; unmatched bases: 5. This CDR3 is 13 amino acids long. The CDR3 DNA follows: TGTGCCAGCAGGACAGGGGAAAGGACTGAAGCTTTCTTT. Its translation is CASRTGERTEAFF.

The chain is built from TRBV10-3 and TRBJ1-4, with D hard to call. The germline V gene encodes CDR1 ENHRY and CDR2 SYGVKD. V lost 8 bases and J 0 bases, leaving 19 bases between the germline ends. The CDR3 has 17 residues. CDR3 loop: CAIVGLDWSATNEKLFF. CDR3 coding DNA: TGTGCCATCGTAGGCCTAGACTGGTCCGCAACTAATGAAAAACTGTTTTTT.

V usage is TRBV7-3 and J usage is TRBJ2-5, with D perhaps TRBD2 (6 bases). Trimming pared 2 bases from V and 3 bases from J, leaving 13 bases between. The CDR3 length is 15 residues. In germline, CDR1 is SGHTA, CDR2 FQGTGA. The CDR3 is CASSLAGTGEETQYF. In DNA form, the CDR3 reads TGTGCCAGCAGCTTAGCCGGGACTGGAGAAGAGACCCAGTACTTC.

The chain has TRBV19 and TRBJ1-3; a possible D gene is TRBD1 (5 bases). The CDR3 is 14 amino acids. V dropped 9 bases and J dropped 0 bases, with 12 bases sitting between them. The germline CDR1 and CDR2 sequences are LNHDA and SQIVND (reference sequence). The CDR3 loop reads CASVKGSSGNTIYF. As DNA, the CDR3 is TGTGCCAGCGTTAAGGGGTCCTCTGGAAACACCATATATTTT.

By sample fraction, this clone is medium-sized. The chain recombines TRBV11-3 with TRBJ2-2; 7 nucleotides line up with TRBD1. Germline CDR1 is SGHNT and CDR2 is YENEEA. The CDR3 is made up of 14 amino acids. The V segment lost 2 bases and the J segment 5 bases; nucleotides outside the gene matches: 2. CDR3 loop: CASSLRGQTGELFF. DNA of the CDR3: TGTGCCAGCAGCTTACGGGGACAGACCGGGGAGCTGTTTTTT.

The chain combines TRBV28 with TRBJ1-4, with D hard to call. This CDR3 contains 16 residues. V lost 5 bases and J lost 5, with 18 bases in between. In germline, CDR1 is MDHEN, CDR2 SYDVKM. The CDR3 here is CASSRGDGSPNEKLFF. The CDR3 nucleotides read TGTGCCAGCAGTCGAGGAGACGGATCGCCCAATGAAAAACTGTTTTTT.

The rearrangement links TRBV7-8 to TRBJ2-1; 7 bases match TRBD2. After removal of 1 base from V and 12 bases from J, the junction contained 3 bases not matched to a gene. The CDR3 length is 12 residues. The germline CDR1 and CDR2 sequences are SGHVS and FQNEAQ. CDR3 sequence reads: CASSLVGGSQFF. The CDR3 nucleotides are TGTGCCAGCAGCTTAGTCGGGGGGTCGCAGTTCTTC. Complete variable domain (other parts from reference TRBV7-8 and TRBJ2-1): GAGVSQSPRYKVAKRGQDVALRCDPISGHVSLFWYQQALGQGPEFLTYFQNEAQLDKSGLPSDRFFAERPEGSVSTLKIQRTQQEDSAVYLCASSLVGGSQFFGPGTRLTVL.

CDR3 coding DNA: TGTGCCAGCTCACCCAACAGGGCTAATCAGCCCCAGCATTTT. Encoded protein: CASSPNRANQPQHF. The chain joins TRBV18 to TRBJ1-5, with D tentatively TRBD1 (6 bases). Germline values: CDR1 KGHSH, CDR2 LQKENI. The CDR3 is made up of 14 amino acids. The germline V and J ends were trimmed by 3 bases and 4 bases, with 10 bases remaining between them.

The chain combines TRBV28 with TRBJ2-7; the match to TRBD2 covers 7 bases. The CDR3 is 18 residues long. V was clipped by 3 bases and J by 0 bases; unmatched bases: 14. Germline values: CDR1 MDHEN, CDR2 SYDVKM. The CDR3: CASSFSMSPASGSYEQYF. For the CDR3, the DNA is TGTGCCAGCAGTTTTTCTATGTCTCCGGCTAGCGGCTCCTACGAGCAGTACTTC.

The chain combines TRBV30 with TRBJ2-2; perhaps TRBD1 as D (6 bases). The CDR3 covers 14 residues. The V and J ends lost 0 bases and 5 bases respectively, with 10 bases between them. CDR1 and CDR2 (germline): GTSNPN, SVGIG (reference sequence). This chain's CDR3 is CAWSVIRGTGELFF. The CDR3 DNA sequence: TGTGCCTGGAGTGTAATAAGGGGGACCGGGGAGCTGTTTTTT.